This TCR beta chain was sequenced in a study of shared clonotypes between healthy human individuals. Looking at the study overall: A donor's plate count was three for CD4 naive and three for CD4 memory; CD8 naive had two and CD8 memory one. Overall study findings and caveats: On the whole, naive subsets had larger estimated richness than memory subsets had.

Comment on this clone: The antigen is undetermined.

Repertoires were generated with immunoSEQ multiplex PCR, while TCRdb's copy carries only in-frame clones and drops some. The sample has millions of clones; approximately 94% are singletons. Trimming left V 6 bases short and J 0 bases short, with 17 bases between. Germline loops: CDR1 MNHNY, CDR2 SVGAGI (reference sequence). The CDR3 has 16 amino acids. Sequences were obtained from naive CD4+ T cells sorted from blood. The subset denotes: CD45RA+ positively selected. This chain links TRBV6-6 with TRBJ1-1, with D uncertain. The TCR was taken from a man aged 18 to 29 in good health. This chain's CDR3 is CASSPPREKVNTEAFF. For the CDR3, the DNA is TGTGCCAGCAGCCCTCCCCGGGAGAAGGTGAACACTGAAGCTTTCTTT.